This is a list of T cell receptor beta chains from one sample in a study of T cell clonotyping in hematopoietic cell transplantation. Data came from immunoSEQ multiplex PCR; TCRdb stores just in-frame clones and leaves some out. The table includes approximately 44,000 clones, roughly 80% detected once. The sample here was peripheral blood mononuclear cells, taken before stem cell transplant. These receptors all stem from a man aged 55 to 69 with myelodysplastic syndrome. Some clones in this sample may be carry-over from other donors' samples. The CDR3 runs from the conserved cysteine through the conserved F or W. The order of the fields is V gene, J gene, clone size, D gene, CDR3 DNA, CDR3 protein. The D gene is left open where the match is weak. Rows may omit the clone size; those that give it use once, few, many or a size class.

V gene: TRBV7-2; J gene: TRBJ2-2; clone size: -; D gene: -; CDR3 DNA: TGTGCCAGCAGCCTTAGGGGTTTCACCGGGGAGCTGTTTTTT; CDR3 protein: CASSLRGFTGELFF
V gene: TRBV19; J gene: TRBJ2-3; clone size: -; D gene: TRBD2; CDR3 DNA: TGTGCCAGTAGTGGGCGGGAGGCCTTCACAGATACGCAGTATTTT; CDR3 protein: CASSGREAFTDTQYF
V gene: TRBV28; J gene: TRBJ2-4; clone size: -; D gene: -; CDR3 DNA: TGTGCCAGCAGACAGAACAAGTGGGCCAAAAACATTCAGTACTTC; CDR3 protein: CASRQNKWAKNIQYF
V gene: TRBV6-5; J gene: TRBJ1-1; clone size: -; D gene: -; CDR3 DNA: TGTGCCAGCAGTTACCCCCCCTACACTGAAGCTTTCTTT; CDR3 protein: CASSYPPYTEAFF
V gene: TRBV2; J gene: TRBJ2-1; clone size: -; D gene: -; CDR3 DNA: TGTGCCAGCAGGGGTCTTTTTTACAATGAGCAGTTCTTC; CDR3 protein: CASRGLFYNEQFF
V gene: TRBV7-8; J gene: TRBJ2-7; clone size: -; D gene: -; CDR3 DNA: TGTGCCAGCAGCTTAGGGACAGTGGGCGAGCAGTACTTC; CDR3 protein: CASSLGTVGEQYF
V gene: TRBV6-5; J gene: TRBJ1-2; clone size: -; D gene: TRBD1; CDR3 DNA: TGTGCCAGCAGTGAGACAGGGGGTGGCTATGGCTACACCTTC; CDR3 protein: CASSETGGGYGYTF
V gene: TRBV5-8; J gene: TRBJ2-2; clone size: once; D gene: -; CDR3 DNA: TGTGCCAGCAGTCTTCACACCGGGGAGCTGTTTTTT; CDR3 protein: CASSLHTGELFF
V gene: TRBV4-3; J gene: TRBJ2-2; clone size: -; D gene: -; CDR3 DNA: TGCGCCAGCAGCCAAGGCGAGGTCACCGGGGAGCTGTTTTTT; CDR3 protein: CASSQGEVTGELFF
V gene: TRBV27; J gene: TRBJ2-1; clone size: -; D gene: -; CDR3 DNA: TGTGCCAGCAGTTTGGGAGGGGGGTACAATGAGCAGTTCTTC; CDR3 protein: CASSLGGGYNEQFF
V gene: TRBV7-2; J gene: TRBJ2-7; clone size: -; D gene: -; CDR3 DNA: TGTGCCAGCAGCACACAGGTAGACTCCTACGAGCAGTACTTC; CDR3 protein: CASSTQVDSYEQYF
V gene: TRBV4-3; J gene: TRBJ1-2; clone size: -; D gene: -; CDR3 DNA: TGCGCCAGCAGCCAAGATCTCCGGGACAACAACTATGGCTACACCTTC; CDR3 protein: CASSQDLRDNNYGYTF
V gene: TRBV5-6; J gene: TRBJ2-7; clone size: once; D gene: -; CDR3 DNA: TGTGCCAGCAGCGAACCAGAAGGAGTTCCCTACGAGCAGTACTTC; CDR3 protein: CASSEPEGVPYEQYF
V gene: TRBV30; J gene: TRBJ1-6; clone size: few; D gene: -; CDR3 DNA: TGTGCCTGGAGCAGGGGAGTGGGTTCACCCCTCCACTTT; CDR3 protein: CAWSRGVGSPLHF
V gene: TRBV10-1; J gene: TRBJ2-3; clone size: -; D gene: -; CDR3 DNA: TGCGCCAGCAGCGGGGCAGGGAATACGCAGTATTTT; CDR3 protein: CASSGAGNTQYF
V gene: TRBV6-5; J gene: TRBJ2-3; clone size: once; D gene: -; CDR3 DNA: TGTGCCAGCAGTCAACCCGGGACCCGCCAAGATACGCAGTATTTT; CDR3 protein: CASSQPGTRQDTQYF
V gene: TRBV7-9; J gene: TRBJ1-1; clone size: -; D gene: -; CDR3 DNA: TGTGCCAGCAGCCAACAGTGGAACACTGAAGCTTTCTTT; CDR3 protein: CASSQQWNTEAFF
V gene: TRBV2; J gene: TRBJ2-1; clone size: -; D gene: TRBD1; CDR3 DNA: TGTGCCAGCAGTACGGGACAGGTCTTCTACAATGAGCAGTTCTTC; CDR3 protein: CASSTGQVFYNEQFF
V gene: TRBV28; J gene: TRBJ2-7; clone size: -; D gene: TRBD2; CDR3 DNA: TGTGCCAGCATGCCGGGGGGGCTGAGGGAGCAGTACTTC; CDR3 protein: CASMPGGLREQYF
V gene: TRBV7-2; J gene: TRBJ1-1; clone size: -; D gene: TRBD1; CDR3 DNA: TGTGCCAGCGGCAAGGACAGGGTCACTGAAGCTTTCTTT; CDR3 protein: CASGKDRVTEAFF
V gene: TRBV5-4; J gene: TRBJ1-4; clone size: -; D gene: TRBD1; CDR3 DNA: TGTGCCACCCGACAGGGTGCAACTAATGAAAAACTGTTTTTT; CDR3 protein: CATRQGATNEKLFF
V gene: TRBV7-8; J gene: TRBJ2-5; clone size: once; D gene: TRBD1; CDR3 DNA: TGTGCCAGCAGCTTAGAAACCCCGGGACAGAGTGAGACCCAGTACTTC; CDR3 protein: CASSLETPGQSETQYF
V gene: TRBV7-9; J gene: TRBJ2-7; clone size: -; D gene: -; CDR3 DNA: TGTGCCAGCAGCTCCGAAACGACATGGGGACCCTACGAGCAGTACTTC; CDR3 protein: CASSSETTWGPYEQYF
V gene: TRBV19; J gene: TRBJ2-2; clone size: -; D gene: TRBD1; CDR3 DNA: TGTGCCAGTAGTCTATTGACAGGGTTCGCGAACACCGGGGAGCTGTTTTTT; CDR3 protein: CASSLLTGFANTGELFF
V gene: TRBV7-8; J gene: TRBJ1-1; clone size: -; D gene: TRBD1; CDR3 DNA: TGTGCCAGCAGCTTAGCCGGATCAGGGGGCACTGAAGCTTTCTTT; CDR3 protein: CASSLAGSGGTEAFF
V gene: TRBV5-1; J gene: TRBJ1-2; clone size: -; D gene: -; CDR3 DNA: TGCGCCAGCAGCTTGGGGGAGGTAGGAGGATATGGCTACACCTTC; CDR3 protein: CASSLGEVGGYGYTF
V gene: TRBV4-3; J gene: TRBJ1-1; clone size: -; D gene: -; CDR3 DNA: TGCGCCAGCAGCCAAGGGGGGGGCTTCCCAGCTTTCTTT; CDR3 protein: CASSQGGGFPAFF
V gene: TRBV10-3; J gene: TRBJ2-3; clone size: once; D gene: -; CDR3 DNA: TGTGCCATCAGTGGGGACAGCACAGATACGCAGTATTTT; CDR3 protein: CAISGDSTDTQYF
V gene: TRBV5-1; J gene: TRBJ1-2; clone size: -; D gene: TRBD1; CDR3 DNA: TGCGCCAGCAGCTTGGATGGGCGGCAGGGGGCCACTGGCTACACCTTC; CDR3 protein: CASSLDGRQGATGYTF
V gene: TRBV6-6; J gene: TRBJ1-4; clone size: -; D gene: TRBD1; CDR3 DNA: TGTGCCAGCAGCAGGACAGGGGGCAGTGAAAAACTGTTTTTT; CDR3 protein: CASSRTGGSEKLFF
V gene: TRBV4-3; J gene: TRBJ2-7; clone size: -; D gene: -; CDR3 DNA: TGCGCCAGCAGCCAAGATAAGGGGGATTACGAGCAGTACTTC; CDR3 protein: CASSQDKGDYEQYF
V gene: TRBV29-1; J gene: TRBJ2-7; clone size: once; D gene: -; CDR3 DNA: TGCAGCGTTGAATCTGCCTACGAGCAGTACTTC; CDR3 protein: CSVESAYEQYF
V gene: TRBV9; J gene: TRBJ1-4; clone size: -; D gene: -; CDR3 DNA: TGTGCCAGCAGCGTAGGATTGAGGTCGACTAATGAAAAACTGTTTTTT; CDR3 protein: CASSVGLRSTNEKLFF
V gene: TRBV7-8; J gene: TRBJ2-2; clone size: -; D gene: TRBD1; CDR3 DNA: TGTGCCAGCAGCTTAGGCGGGACAGGGGTTAGCACCGGGGAGCTGTTTTTT; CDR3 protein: CASSLGGTGVSTGELFF
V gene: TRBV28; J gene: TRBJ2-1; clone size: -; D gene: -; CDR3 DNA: TGTGCCAGCAGAGGGGGGGTCTCCTACAATGAGCAGTTCTTC; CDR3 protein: CASRGGVSYNEQFF